Each of the 15 T cell receptor beta chains below was sequenced from the same sample in a study of shared clonotypes between healthy human individuals. Libraries were prepared by immunoSEQ multiplex PCR; TCRdb keeps only in-frame clonotypes and omits some of them. The sample yields 2 million to 3 million clones, 90% to 95% seen once. Sequencing was carried out using naive CD4+ T cells from PBMCs. The subset was: CD45RA+ positively selected. The source is a man in his late teens or twenties in good health. Some clones in this sample may be carry-over from other donors' samples.

V gene TRBV28 combines with J gene TRBJ2-1; 7 nucleotides line up with TRBD2. The V gene's germline CDR1 is MDHEN and CDR2 SYDVKM. The CDR3 extends over 14 amino acids. Trimming cost V 5 bases and J 8 bases; bases outside gene matches: 9. In DNA form, the CDR3 reads TGTGCCAGCAGTGAGGGAGGGCTGGATCATGAGCAGTTCTTC. This translates into CASSEGGLDHEQFF. Full variable domain (outside the CDR3, taken from reference TRBV28 and TRBJ2-1): DVKVTQSSRYLVKRTGEKVFLECVQDMDHENMFWYRQDPGLGLRLIYFSYDVKMKEKGDIPEGYSVSREKKERFSLILESASTNQTSMYLCASSEGGLDHEQFFGPGTRLTVL.

This chain uses TRBV27 with TRBJ1-5; D is unresolved. Germline CDR1 reads MNHEY; CDR2 reads SMNVEV (reference sequence). CDR3 size: 14 residues. The ends were cut back, 2 bases at V and 0 bases at J, with 5 bases in the middle. The CDR3 DNA is TGTGCCAGCAGTTTACGTGCTAGCAATCAGCCCCAGCATTTT. Translation gives CASSLRASNQPQHF.

This clone was seen just once. The CDR3 loop is CASSIPDRGSEAFF. The CDR3 region has the DNA TGTGCCAGCAGCATACCGGACAGGGGATCTGAAGCTTTCTTT. The chain is built from TRBV5-4 and TRBJ1-1; 9 bases line up with TRBD1. With V trimmed by 4 bases and J by 6 bases, 7 bases remained unmatched. The CDR3 consists of 14 residues. CDR1 is SGHNT and CDR2 is YYREEE in the germline V gene (reference sequence).

The chain uses TRBV5-1 and TRBJ2-3, with D unclear. Germline V gives CDR1 SGHRS, CDR2 YFSETQ. This CDR3 has 17 amino acids. Trimming pared 0 bases from V and 2 bases from J, leaving 16 bases between. The CDR3, as DNA: TGCGCCAGCAGCTTGGAGTACAGCTATCAGAACACAGATACGCAGTATTTT. Translated, it gives CASSLEYSYQNTDTQYF.

The chain recombines TRBV5-1 with TRBJ2-1; 11 bases agree with TRBD2. The germline V gene has CDR1 SGHRS and CDR2 YFSETQ. Trimming removed 4 bases from V and 6 bases from J; junction bases left unmatched: 6. The CDR3 sequence is 15 residues long. This chain's CDR3 is CASSRASGRSNEQFF. The CDR3 DNA is TGCGCCAGCAGCAGGGCTAGCGGGAGGTCCAATGAGCAGTTCTTC.

For this clone: The same CDR3 can be traced to other DNA sequences in this sample. V and J are TRBV7-9 and TRBJ2-7; the D gene is possibly TRBD2 (6 bases). Germline lookup yields CDR1 SEHNR and CDR2 FQNEAQ (reference sequence). V dropped 5 bases and J dropped 2 bases, with 16 bases sitting between them. CDR3 length: 15 amino acids. Here the CDR3 DNA reads TGTGCCAGCAGCCTATCGGGGACTGGGGCCTACGAGCAGTACTTC. Its protein is CASSLSGTGAYEQYF.

The gene calls are TRBV5-1 and TRBJ2-7; no clear D gene. CDR1 is SGHRS and CDR2 is YFSETQ in the germline V gene. Trimming took off 7 bases at V and 7 bases at J, with 21 bases between the two ends. There are 14 residues in the CDR3. CDR3 DNA sequence: TGCGCCAGCCAAGCAGGCGAGCCCTCTGGTGAGCAGTACTTC. It translates to CASQAGEPSGEQYF.

This clone has only one observation. V gene TRBV5-5 combines with J gene TRBJ2-7; 8 bases agree with TRBD1. The CDR3 loop spans 13 amino acids. CDR1 is SGHKS, CDR2 YYEKEE, per germline (reference sequence). The trim removed 4 bases at V and 6 bases at J, leaving 6 bases unmatched. The CDR3 spells CASSVQGAGEQYF. Here the CDR3 DNA reads TGTGCCAGCAGCGTGCAGGGGGCAGGCGAGCAGTACTTC.

The V and J genes are TRBV19 and TRBJ2-2, with D hard to call. Trimming pared 3 bases from V and 3 bases from J, leaving 17 bases between. Germline lookup yields CDR1 LNHDA and CDR2 SQIVND (reference sequence). There are 17 residues in the CDR3. DNA for the CDR3: TGTGCCAGTAGTATTTGGGGTCAACCTGGAGACACCGGGGAGCTGTTTTTT. Protein product: CASSIWGQPGDTGELFF.

This chain joins TRBV9 and TRBJ1-2; D may be TRBD1 (6 bases). Per the germline V gene, CDR1 is SGDLS and CDR2 is YYNGEE. The CDR3 extends over 13 amino acids. The V end was cut by 0 bases, the J end by 6 bases, with 9 bases between. CDR3 nucleotides: TGTGCCAGCAGCGTAGGGCCAGGGGATGGCTACACCTTC. Residues: CASSVGPGDGYTF.

The chain is built from TRBV5-1 and TRBJ1-6; D may be TRBD1 (6 bases). The length of the CDR3 is 14 residues. Germline loops: CDR1 SGHRS, CDR2 YFSETQ. V was clipped by 6 bases and J by 3 bases, with 10 bases between them. This CDR3 is CASTQGSYNSPLHF. CDR3 nucleotides: TGCGCCAGCACACAGGGAAGCTATAATTCACCCCTCCACTTT.

This clone has just one count. The rearrangement links TRBV5-4 to TRBJ2-7; the D gene could be TRBD1 or TRBD2 (6 bases each). Germline V gives CDR1 SGHNT, CDR2 YYREEE (reference sequence). This CDR3 has 15 residues. The V gene lost 1 base and the J gene lost 6 bases, with 17 bases spanning the gap. The CDR3, as DNA: TGTGCCAGCAGCTTGAGGCCGGGGGCTGGTAGCGAGCAGTACTTC. Translated: CASSLRPGAGSEQYF.

V and J are TRBV5-1 and TRBJ2-7, with D possibly TRBD1 on 6 matching bases. The CDR3 runs 13 residues. Germline V gives CDR1 SGHRS, CDR2 YFSETQ. V lost 0 bases to trimming and J lost 5 bases, with 9 bases between them. The CDR3 region is CASSLGQVDEQYF. The CDR3 bases are TGCGCCAGCAGCTTGGGACAGGTAGACGAGCAGTACTTC.

This chain joins TRBV7-3 and TRBJ2-2, with 10 bases that match TRBD1. Germline lookup yields CDR1 SGHTA and CDR2 FQGTGA. Trimming removed 5 bases from V and 2 bases from J; junction bases left unmatched: 8. The CDR3 covers 17 residues. The DNA for the CDR3 is TGTGCCAGCAGCCCCTCGCGGGACAGGGGTAACACCGGGGAGCTGTTTTTT. Residues: CASSPSRDRGNTGELFF.

A few counts support this clone. The V gene is TRBV2, the J gene TRBJ1-1; unclear D gene. V was clipped by 4 bases and J by 1 base, with 7 bases between them. The CDR3 has 13 amino acids. Germline V gene lookup returns CDR1 SNHLY and CDR2 FYNNEI. In DNA, the CDR3 is TGTGCCAGCAGTGCTGACCCGAACACTGAAGCTTTCTTT. Protein product: CASSADPNTEAFF.